This T cell receptor beta chain is drawn from a study of control samples from healthy donors and cancer patients. This CDR3 has 14 residues. Germline V gene lookup returns CDR1 SGHDN and CDR2 FVKESK. V lost 4 bases, J lost 5 bases, and 14 bases lay in between. The table came from immunoSEQ multiplex PCR; TCRdb's copy has only in-frame clones and leaves some out. The sample includes fewer than 100,000 clones, roughly 78% of them seen just once. The chain is built from TRBV14 and TRBJ2-5; D is unresolved. Material for sequencing was blood. The receptor was isolated from a man aged 60 to 75 in good health. This CDR3 reads CASSLVSGMETQYF. The CDR3 DNA sequence: TGTGCCAGCAGCCTTGTATCAGGAATGGAGACCCAGTACTTC.